The rows below give T cell receptor beta chains drawn from one sample of a study of blood T cell repertoires in COVID-19. Only in-frame clones appear in the TCRdb table, and some are missing; sequencing was by immunoSEQ multiplex PCR. The repertoire holds approximately 390,000 clones, with roughly 89% as singletons. Material for sequencing was PBMCs or T cells enriched from blood (not recorded which). The receptor set was obtained from a woman between 50 and 59 years old who had recovered from COVID-19. CDR3s include the opening cysteine and the closing phenylalanine or tryptophan. A D gene is named only where the DNA matches it firmly.

length	V	J	D	CDR3	DNA
15	TRBV7-2	TRBJ1-2	.	CASSFDQGPRYGYTF	TGTGCCAGCAGCTTTGACCAGGGGCCCAGGTATGGCTACACCTTC
14	TRBV5-5	TRBJ1-2	TRBD1	CASSLEGQGPGHTF	TGTGCCAGCAGCTTGGAGGGACAGGGACCCGGGCACACCTTC
15	TRBV6-5	TRBJ2-2	.	CASSSDSTNTGELFF	TGTGCCAGCAGTTCGGACAGCACGAACACCGGGGAGCTGTTTTTT
9	TRBV20-1	TRBJ1-5	.	CPTSRVTHF	TGCCCTACCTCCCGGGTGACGCATTTT
13	TRBV3-1/TRBV3-2	TRBJ1-2	.	CASSQELEGGYTF	TGTGCCAGCAGCCAAGAGTTGGAGGGAGGCTACACCTTC
13	TRBV29-1	TRBJ1-1	TRBD1	CSVEGQGGSEAFF	TGCAGCGTTGAAGGACAGGGGGGGTCTGAAGCTTTCTTT
17	TRBV18	TRBJ2-2	.	CASSAGLITANTGELFF	TGTGCCAGCTCAGCGGGGTTAATCACCGCGAACACCGGGGAGCTGTTTTTT
17	TRBV5-1	TRBJ2-1	.	CASSIETGLISYNEQFF	TGCGCCAGCAGCATCGAAACAGGGCTGATCTCCTACAATGAGCAGTTCTTC
15	TRBV4-2	TRBJ2-1	.	CASSELRGASDEQFF	TGTGCCAGCAGCGAGCTCAGGGGGGCGTCCGATGAGCAGTTCTTC
17	TRBV7-9	TRBJ1-2	.	CASSFPPLSGSNYGYTF	TGTGCCAGCAGCTTCCCCCCCCTATCAGGAAGCAACTATGGCTACACCTTC
14	TRBV9	TRBJ2-1	TRBD2	CASNGGGAYNEQFF	TGTGCCAGCAATGGCGGGGGAGCGTACAATGAGCAGTTCTTC
16	TRBV30	TRBJ1-1	.	CAWGRDKRLVYTEAFF	TGTGCCTGGGGCCGGGACAAACGTTTGGTTTACACTGAAGCTTTCTTT
14	TRBV5-6	TRBJ1-2	.	CASSLDRANYGYTF	TGTGCCAGCAGCTTGGACAGGGCTAACTATGGCTACACCTTC
18	TRBV7-2	TRBJ1-4	.	CASSLNGVGVRGGEKLFF	TGTGCCAGCAGCTTAAACGGGGTTGGGGTCCGTGGAGGTGAAAAACTGTTTTTT
14	TRBV7-2	TRBJ2-2	TRBD1	CASSNRGNTGELFF	TGTGCCAGCTCAAACAGGGGGAACACCGGGGAGCTGTTTTTT
14	TRBV6-5	TRBJ1-1	.	CASSLAISGPEAFF	TGTGCCAGCAGTTTAGCCATTTCAGGGCCTGAAGCTTTCTTT
13	TRBV19	TRBJ1-1	.	CASSSNRQGEAFF	TGTGCCAGTAGCTCGAACCGACAAGGAGAAGCTTTCTTT
13	TRBV12-3/TRBV12-4	TRBJ2-3	.	CASSATSIDTQYF	TGTGCCAGCAGTGCGACTTCGATTGATACGCAGTATTTT
13	TRBV13	TRBJ1-2	.	CASSLQGFYGYTF	TGTGCCAGCAGCTTACAGGGTTTCTATGGCTACACCTTC
14	TRBV6-5	TRBJ1-2	.	CASSRGGANYGYTF	TGTGCCAGCAGTCGGGGCGGGGCGAACTATGGCTACACCTTC
14	TRBV28	TRBJ1-5	TRBD1	CASRRQGDYQPQHF	TGTGCCAGCAGAAGACAGGGCGACTATCAGCCCCAGCATTTT
16	TRBV4-1	TRBJ1-6	TRBD1	CASSQGRGPYNSPLHF	TGCGCCAGCAGCCAAGGAAGGGGGCCCTATAATTCACCCCTCCACTTT
14	TRBV11-1	TRBJ1-1	.	CASSRTGGRTEAFF	TGTGCCAGCAGCCGGACGGGGGGTAGGACTGAAGCTTTCTTT
16	TRBV29-1	TRBJ1-2	TRBD1	CSVEAGPGQGIYGYTF	TGCAGCGTTGAAGCCGGACCGGGACAGGGGATCTATGGCTACACCTTC
13	TRBV29-1	TRBJ2-7	TRBD1	CSVVRGQGGEQYF	TGCAGCGTTGTTCGTGGACAGGGTGGCGAGCAGTACTTC
13	TRBV7-9	TRBJ1-1	.	CASSVGPRTEAFF	TGTGCCAGCAGCGTAGGGCCGAGGACTGAAGCTTTCTTT
13	TRBV2	TRBJ2-7	.	CASSVYLVNEQYF	TGTGCCAGCAGTGTGTACTTGGTTAACGAGCAGTACTTC
14	TRBV3-1/TRBV3-2	TRBJ1-2	TRBD1	CASSLRDRYYGYTF	TGTGCCAGCAGCTTAAGGGACAGGTACTATGGCTACACCTTC
18	TRBV7-8	TRBJ2-1	TRBD2	CASSSRGASGGPYNEQFF	TGTGCCAGCAGCTCCAGGGGGGCTAGCGGGGGGCCCTACAATGAGCAGTTCTTC
16	TRBV13	TRBJ1-1	TRBD1	CASSGAQGYLDTEAFF	TGTGCCAGCAGCGGAGCACAGGGGTATCTGGACACTGAAGCTTTCTTT
15	TRBV5-1	TRBJ1-2	.	CASSLDGGANGGYTF	TGCGCCAGCAGCTTGGATGGGGGCGCGAACGGTGGCTACACCTTC
13	TRBV7-2	TRBJ2-7	.	CASSLRDEYEQYF	TGTGCCAGCAGCTTACGAGATGAGTACGAGCAGTACTTC
15	TRBV3-1/TRBV3-2	TRBJ2-2	TRBD1	CASSPGGSNTGELFF	TGTGCCAGCAGCCCAGGGGGCTCGAACACCGGGGAGCTGTTTTTT
15	TRBV11-2	TRBJ1-2	TRBD1	CASSSAGGTNYGYTF	TGTGCCAGCAGCTCGGCAGGGGGGACTAACTATGGCTACACCTTC
14	TRBV9	TRBJ2-2	.	CASSVRGFTGELFF	TGTGCCAGCAGCGTACGGGGGTTCACCGGGGAGCTGTTTTTT